This note documents a single T cell receptor beta chain sequence. The antigen is undetermined. The data originate from a study of T-cell reconstitution after alpha-beta-depleted transplantation in children. It was with unique molecular identifiers that the TCRbeta library was prepared. One entry per CDR3 protein results from TCRdb running MiXCR on the PCR reads. The repertoire includes hundreds of thousands of distinct CDR3 sequences, 10% to 15% of them detected once, and approximately 2% sits in the top ten. Notes on the study in general: Reportedly, roughly two months post-transplant, alpha-beta T cells arose from several hundred expanded graft clones.

V shed 5 bases, J shed 2 bases, and the junction held 12 bases outside the gene matches. Germline V gene data show CDR1 as SGHAT and CDR2 as FQNNGV. This CDR3 is built from 17 residues. The chain couples TRBV11-2 to TRBJ2-3, with 8 bases that match TRBD2. The source is a male patient younger than 18 who had a stem cell transplant for acute myeloid leukemia, so the T cells may come from the graft donor. This specimen consisted of PBMCs, mostly from graft donor cells, obtained 360 days after TCRalphabeta/CD19-depleted stem cell transplant. CDR3 bases: TGTGCCAGCAGCGCACCGAGCGGGAGACTCAACACAGATACGCAGTATTTT. Protein product: CASSAPSGRLNTDTQYF.